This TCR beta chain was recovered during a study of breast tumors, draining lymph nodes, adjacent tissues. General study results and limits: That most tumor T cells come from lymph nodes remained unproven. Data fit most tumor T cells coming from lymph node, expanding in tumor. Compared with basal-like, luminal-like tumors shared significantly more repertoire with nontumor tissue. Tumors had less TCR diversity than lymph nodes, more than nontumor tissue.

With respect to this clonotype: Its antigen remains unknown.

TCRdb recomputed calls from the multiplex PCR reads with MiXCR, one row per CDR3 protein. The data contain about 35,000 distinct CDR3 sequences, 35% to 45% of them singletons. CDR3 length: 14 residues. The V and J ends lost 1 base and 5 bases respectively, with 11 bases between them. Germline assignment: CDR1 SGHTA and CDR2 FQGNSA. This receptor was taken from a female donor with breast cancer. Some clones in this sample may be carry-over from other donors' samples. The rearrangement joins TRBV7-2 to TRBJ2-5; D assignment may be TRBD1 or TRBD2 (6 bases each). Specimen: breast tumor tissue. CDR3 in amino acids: CASSLVGGGETQYF. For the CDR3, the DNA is TGTGCCAGCAGCTTAGTCGGGGGCGGGGAGACCCAGTACTTC.